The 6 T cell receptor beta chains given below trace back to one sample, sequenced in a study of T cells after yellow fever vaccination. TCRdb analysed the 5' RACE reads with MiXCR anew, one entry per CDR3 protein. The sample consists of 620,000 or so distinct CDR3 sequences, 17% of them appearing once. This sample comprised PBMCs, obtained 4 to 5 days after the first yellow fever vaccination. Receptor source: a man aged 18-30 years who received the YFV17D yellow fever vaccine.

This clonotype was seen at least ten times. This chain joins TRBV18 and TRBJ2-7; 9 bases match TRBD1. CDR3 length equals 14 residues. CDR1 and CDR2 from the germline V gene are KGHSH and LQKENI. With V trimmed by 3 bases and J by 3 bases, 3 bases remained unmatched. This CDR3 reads CASSPDRGLYEQYF. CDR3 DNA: TGTGCCAGCTCACCGGACAGGGGTCTCTACGAGCAGTACTTC.

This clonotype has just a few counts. This CDR3 is CASSLVFTYNEQFF. DNA of the CDR3: TGTGCCAGCAGCTTAGTCTTCACCTACAATGAGCAGTTCTTC. This sequence joins TRBV11-1 and TRBJ2-1; D gene unclear. V was cut by 1 base and J by 2 bases, with 6 bases left in between. Germline assignment: CDR1 SGHAT and CDR2 FQDESV (reference sequence). CDR3 length: 14 residues.

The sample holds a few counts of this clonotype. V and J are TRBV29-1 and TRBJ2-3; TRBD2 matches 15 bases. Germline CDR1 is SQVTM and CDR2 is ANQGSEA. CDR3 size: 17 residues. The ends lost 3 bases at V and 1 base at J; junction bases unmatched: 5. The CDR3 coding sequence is TGCAGCGTTGATGGACTAGCGGGGGGGCCGGGCACAGATACGCAGTATTTT. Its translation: CSVDGLAGGPGTDTQYF.

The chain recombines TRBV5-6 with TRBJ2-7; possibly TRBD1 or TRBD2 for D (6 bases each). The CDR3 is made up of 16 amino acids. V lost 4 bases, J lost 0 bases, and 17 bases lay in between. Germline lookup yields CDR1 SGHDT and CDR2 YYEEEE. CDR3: CASSQFRGVSSYEQYF. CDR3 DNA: TGTGCCAGCAGCCAGTTTAGGGGGGTGAGCTCCTACGAGCAGTACTTC.

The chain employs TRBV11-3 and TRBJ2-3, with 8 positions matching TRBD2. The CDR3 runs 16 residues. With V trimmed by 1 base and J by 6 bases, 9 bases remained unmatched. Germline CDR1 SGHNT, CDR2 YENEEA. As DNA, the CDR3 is TGTGCCAGCAGCTTAGTGGACCCGGGGGGGGGGGATACGCAGTATTTT. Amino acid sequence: CASSLVDPGGGDTQYF.

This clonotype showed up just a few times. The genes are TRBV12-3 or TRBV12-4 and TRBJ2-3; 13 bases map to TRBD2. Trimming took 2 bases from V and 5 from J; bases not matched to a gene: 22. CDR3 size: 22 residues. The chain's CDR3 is CASSLITSGGATARNRVDTQYF. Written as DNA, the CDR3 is TGTGCCAGCAGTTTAATCACTAGCGGGGGGGCTACCGCCCGGAATCGTGTAGATACGCAGTATTTT.